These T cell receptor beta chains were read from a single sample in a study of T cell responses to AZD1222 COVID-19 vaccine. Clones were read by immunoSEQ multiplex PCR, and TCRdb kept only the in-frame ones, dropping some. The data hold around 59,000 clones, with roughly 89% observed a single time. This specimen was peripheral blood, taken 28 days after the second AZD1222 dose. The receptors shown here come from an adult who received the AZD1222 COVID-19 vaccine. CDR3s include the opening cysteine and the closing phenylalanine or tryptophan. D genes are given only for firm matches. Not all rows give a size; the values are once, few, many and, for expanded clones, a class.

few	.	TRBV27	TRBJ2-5	TGTGCCACCTCTCCCCTCGGGCAGACTACCGCAAAAGAGACCCAGTACTTC	CATSPLGQTTAKETQYF
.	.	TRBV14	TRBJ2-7	TGTGCCAGCAGCCAAGATCTAGTGGCAGGGGAAGCCTACGAGCAGTACTTC	CASSQDLVAGEAYEQYF
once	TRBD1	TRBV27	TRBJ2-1	TGTGCCAGCAGTCCCGGGACAGGGGGCTCCTACAATGAGCAGTTCTTC	CASSPGTGGSYNEQFF
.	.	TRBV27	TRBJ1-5	TGTGCCAGCAGTTCGGCGGGACGTCGGGATCAGCCCCAGCATTTT	CASSSAGRRDQPQHF
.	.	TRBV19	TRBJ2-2	TGTGCCAGTGGCCGTCGACGGAACACCGGGGAGCTGTTTTTT	CASGRRRNTGELFF
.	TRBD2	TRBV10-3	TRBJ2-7	TGTGCCATCAGTGATGACGGGAGGCGCAGCGAGCAGTACTTC	CAISDDGRRSEQYF
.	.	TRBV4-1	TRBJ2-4	TGCGCCAGCAGCCAAGCCGCGACGGGTACCAAAAACATTCAGTACTTC	CASSQAATGTKNIQYF
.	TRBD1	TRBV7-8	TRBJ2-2	TGTGCCAGCAGCTCCCGAAGAGGGACAGGGTTTCCCGGGGAGCTGTTTTTT	CASSSRRGTGFPGELFF
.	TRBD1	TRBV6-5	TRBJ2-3	TGTGCCAGCAGTTCGAGGGACAGGGGGCAAACAGATACGCAGTATTTT	CASSSRDRGQTDTQYF
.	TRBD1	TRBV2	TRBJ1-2	TGTGCCAGCAGTGAAGCAAGGACAGGGGGCTTTGGCTACACCTTC	CASSEARTGGFGYTF
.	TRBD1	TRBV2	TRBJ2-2	TGTGCCAGCAGCCCTAGGAACAGGGGGGCCGGGGAGCTGTTTTTT	CASSPRNRGAGELFF
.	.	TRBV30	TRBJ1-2	TGTGCCTGGAGTGCCAACAGGGTGGGCTATGGCTACACCTTC	CAWSANRVGYGYTF
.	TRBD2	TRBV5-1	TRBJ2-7	TGCGCCAGCAGCTTTGGCGGGGGGGCCAACGAGCAGTACTTC	CASSFGGGANEQYF
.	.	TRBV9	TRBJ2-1	TGTGCCAGCAGCGTAGCTGGACATATCTACAATGAGCAGTTCTTC	CASSVAGHIYNEQFF
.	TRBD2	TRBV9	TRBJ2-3	TGTGCCAGCAGCGTCGGCGGGGGGCGCACAGATACGCAGTATTTT	CASSVGGGRTDTQYF
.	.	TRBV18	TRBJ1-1	TGTGCCAGCTCACGGGGGGACAACACTGAAGCTTTCTTT	CASSRGDNTEAFF
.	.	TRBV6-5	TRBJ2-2	TGTGCCAGCAAGGGTCCGAACACCGGGGAGCTGTTTTTT	CASKGPNTGELFF
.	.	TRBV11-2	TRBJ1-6	TGTGCCAGCAGCCTAAACAGAGAAAGGAATTCACCCCTCCACTTT	CASSLNRERNSPLHF
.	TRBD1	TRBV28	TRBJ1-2	TGTGCCAGCAGTTCTCAGGGGGCGCATGGCGGCTACACCTTC	CASSSQGAHGGYTF
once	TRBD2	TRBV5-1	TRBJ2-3	TGCGCCAGCAGCTTGGCCCCCCGGGGGGGCTCAGATACGCAGTATTTT	CASSLAPRGGSDTQYF
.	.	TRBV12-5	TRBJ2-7	TGTGCTAGTGGTTTGGGCGGAGGAATCTACGAGCAGTACTTC	CASGLGGGIYEQYF
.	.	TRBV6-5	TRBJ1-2	TGTGCCAGCAGTTACTCTTCCGAGGGACAATCTGGCTACACCTTC	CASSYSSEGQSGYTF